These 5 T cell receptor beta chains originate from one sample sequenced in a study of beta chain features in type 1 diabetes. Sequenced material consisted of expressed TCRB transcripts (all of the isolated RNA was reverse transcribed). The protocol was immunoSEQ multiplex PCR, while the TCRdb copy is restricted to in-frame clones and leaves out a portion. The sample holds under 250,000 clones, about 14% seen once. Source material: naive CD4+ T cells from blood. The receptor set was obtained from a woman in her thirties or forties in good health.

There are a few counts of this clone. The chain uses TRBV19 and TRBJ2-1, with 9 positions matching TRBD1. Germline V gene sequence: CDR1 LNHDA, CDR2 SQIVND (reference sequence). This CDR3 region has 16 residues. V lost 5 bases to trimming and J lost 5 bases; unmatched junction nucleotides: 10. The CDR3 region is CASSPSPGTGNNEQFF. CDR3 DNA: TGTGCCAGTAGTCCCAGTCCCGGGACAGGGAACAATGAGCAGTTCTTC.

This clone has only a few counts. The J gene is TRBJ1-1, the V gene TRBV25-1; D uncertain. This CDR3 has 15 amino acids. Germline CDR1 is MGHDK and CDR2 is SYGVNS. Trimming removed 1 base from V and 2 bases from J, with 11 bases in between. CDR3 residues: CASSEFGMGNTEAFF. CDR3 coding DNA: TGTGCCAGCAGTGAATTCGGGATGGGAAACACTGAAGCTTTCTTT.

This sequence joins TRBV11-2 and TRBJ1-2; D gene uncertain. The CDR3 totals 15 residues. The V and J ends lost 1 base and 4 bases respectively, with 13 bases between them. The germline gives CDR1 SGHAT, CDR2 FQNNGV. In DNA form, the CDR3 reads TGTGCCAGCAGCTTAGGCACAGCCAATTCCTATGGCTACACCTTC. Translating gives CASSLGTANSYGYTF.

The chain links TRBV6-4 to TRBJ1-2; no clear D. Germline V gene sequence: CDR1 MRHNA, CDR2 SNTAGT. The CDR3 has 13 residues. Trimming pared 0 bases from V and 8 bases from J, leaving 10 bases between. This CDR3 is CASSDSVGRGYTF. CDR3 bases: TGTGCCAGCAGTGACTCTGTGGGCAGGGGCTACACCTTC.

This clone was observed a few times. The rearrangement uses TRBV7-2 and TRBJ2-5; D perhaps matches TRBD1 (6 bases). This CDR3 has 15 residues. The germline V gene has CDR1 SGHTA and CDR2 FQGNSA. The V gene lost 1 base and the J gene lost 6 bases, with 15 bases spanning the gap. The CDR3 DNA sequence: TGTGCCAGCAGCTTAGTGAGGGACATTGGGCAGACCCAGTACTTC. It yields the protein CASSLVRDIGQTQYF.